The 7 T cell receptor beta chains in this list originate from one sample, sequenced in a study of response to subunit inactivated influenza vaccine. TCRdb reprocessed the RT-PCR reads with MiXCR, giving one entry per CDR3 protein. The data contain a few hundred thousand distinct CDR3 sequences, 21% of them singletons. Specimen: PBMCs from blood, collected approximately 20 months after vaccination. These receptors all come from a man aged 50-75 years who received an inactivated influenza vaccine.

The sample holds many counts of this clonotype. This chain links TRBV6-2 or TRBV6-3 with TRBJ1-1; the D gene is possibly TRBD1 (5 bases). V was cut by 1 base and J by 1 base, with 13 bases left in between. This CDR3 has 16 residues. Looked up from germline, CDR1 is MNHEY and CDR2 is SVGEGT. CDR3 in amino acids: CASSYLQGRRNTEAFF. CDR3 DNA: TGTGCCAGCAGTTACTTGCAGGGACGGAGGAACACTGAAGCTTTCTTT.

This rearrangement joins TRBV5-1 to TRBJ2-3, with D tentatively TRBD2 (5 bases). V lost 0 bases to trimming and J lost 4 bases, with 9 bases between them. The CDR3 loop spans 14 amino acids. Germline CDR1 reads SGHRS; CDR2 reads YFSETQ. The DNA for the CDR3 is TGCGCCAGCAGCTTGGATGCGGGTCCAGATACGCAGTATTTT. Protein: CASSLDAGPDTQYF.

This clonotype was observed a few times. The V and J genes are TRBV24-1 and TRBJ2-3, with D possibly TRBD2 on 6 matching bases. Germline CDR1 and CDR2: KGHDR and SFDVKD. This CDR3 region has 15 residues. Trimming removed 1 base from V and 6 bases from J, with 13 bases in between. The CDR3 DNA follows: TGTGCCACCAGTGATTTCTCTGGGGGGTTGGATACGCAGTATTTT. It translates to CATSDFSGGLDTQYF.

The J gene is TRBJ2-2, the V gene TRBV10-3; D possibly corresponds to TRBD1 (5 bases). The CDR3 sequence is 13 residues long. V dropped 3 bases and J dropped 7 bases, with 9 bases sitting between them. Per germline, CDR1 ENHRY and CDR2 SYGVKD. Written as DNA, the CDR3 is TGTGCCATCAGTGACAGGGCGAACGGGGAGCTGTTTTTT. Protein: CAISDRANGELFF.

This clonotype was seen a few times. The chain joins TRBV10-3 to TRBJ2-5, with 7 bases aligning to TRBD1. In germline, CDR1 is ENHRY, CDR2 SYGVKD. The length of the CDR3 is 15 residues. Germline trimming cut 3 bases from V and 3 bases from J; bases unmatched to any gene: 7. CDR3 loop: CAISDYQGVKETQYF. In DNA form, the CDR3 reads TGTGCCATCAGTGATTACCAGGGGGTGAAAGAGACCCAGTACTTC.

The rearrangement joins TRBV7-2 to TRBJ2-7; the D gene is possibly TRBD2 (5 bases). V lost 5 bases and J 2 bases, leaving 16 bases between the germline ends. CDR1 and CDR2 from the germline V gene are SGHTA and FQGNSA. The CDR3 contains 15 residues. The chain's CDR3 is CASSPRTYIAYEQYF. The CDR3 nucleotides read TGTGCCAGCAGCCCCCGGACTTATATTGCCTACGAGCAGTACTTC.

The V and J genes are TRBV3-1 and TRBJ1-4, with D uncertain. CDR1 and CDR2 from the germline V gene are LGHDT and YNNKEL (reference sequence). Deletions cut 2 bases from V and 1 base from J, with 8 bases between. The CDR3 length is 15 residues. The CDR3 sequence is CASSQQRGTNEKLFF. The CDR3 DNA follows: TGTGCCAGCAGCCAACAACGTGGAACTAATGAAAAACTGTTTTTT.